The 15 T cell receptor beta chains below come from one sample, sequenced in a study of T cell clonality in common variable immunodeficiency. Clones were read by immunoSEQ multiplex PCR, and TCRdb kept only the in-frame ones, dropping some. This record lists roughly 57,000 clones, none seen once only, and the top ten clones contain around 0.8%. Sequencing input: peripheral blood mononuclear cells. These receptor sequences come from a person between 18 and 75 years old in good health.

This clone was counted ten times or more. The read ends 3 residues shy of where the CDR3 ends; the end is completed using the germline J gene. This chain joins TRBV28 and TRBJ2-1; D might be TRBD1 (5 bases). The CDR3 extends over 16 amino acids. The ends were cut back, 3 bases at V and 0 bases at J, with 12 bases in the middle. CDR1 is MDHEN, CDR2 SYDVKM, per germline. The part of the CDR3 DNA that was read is TGTGCCAGCAGTTTGTCAGGGTTGAGCTCCTACAATGAG. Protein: CASSLSGLSSYNE. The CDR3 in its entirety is CASSLSGLSSYNEQFF.

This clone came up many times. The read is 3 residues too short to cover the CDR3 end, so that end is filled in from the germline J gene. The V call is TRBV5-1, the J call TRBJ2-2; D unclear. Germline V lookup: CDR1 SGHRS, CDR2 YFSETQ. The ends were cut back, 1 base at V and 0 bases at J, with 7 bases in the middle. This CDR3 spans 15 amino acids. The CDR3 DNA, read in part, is TGCGCCAGCAGCTTGAGTGGCTCGAACACCGGGGAG. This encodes CASSLSGSNTGE. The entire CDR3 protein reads CASSLSGSNTGELFF.

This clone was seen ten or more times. CDR3 DNA, as far as it was read: TGTGCCATCAGTGAGCCTGGCGGGGCGCCCGGGGAG. Its protein product is CAISEPGGAPGE. The complete CDR3 sequence is CAISEPGGAPGELFF. The chain employs TRBV10-3 and TRBJ2-2, with D tentatively TRBD2 (6 bases). The DNA ends 3 residues before the CDR3 does, and the rest of the CDR3 is filled in from the germline J gene. CDR1 is ENHRY and CDR2 is SYGVKD in the germline V gene. V lost 2 bases and J lost 6, with 13 bases in between. The CDR3 is 15 amino acids.

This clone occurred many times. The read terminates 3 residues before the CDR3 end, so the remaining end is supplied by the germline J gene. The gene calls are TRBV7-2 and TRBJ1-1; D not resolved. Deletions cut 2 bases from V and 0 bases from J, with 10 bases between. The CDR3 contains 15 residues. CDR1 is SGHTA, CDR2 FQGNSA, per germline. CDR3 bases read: TGTGCCAGCAGCTTAACAGAAAGAATGAACACTGAA. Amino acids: CASSLTERMNTE. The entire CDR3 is CASSLTERMNTEAFF.

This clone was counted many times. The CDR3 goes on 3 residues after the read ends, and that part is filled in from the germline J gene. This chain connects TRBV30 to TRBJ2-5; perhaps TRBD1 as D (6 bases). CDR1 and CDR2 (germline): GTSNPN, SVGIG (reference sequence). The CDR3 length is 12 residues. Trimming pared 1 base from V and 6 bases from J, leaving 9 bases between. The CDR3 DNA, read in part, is TGTGCCTGGAGTGCCCAGGGGAAGACC. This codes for CAWSAQGKT. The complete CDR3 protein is CAWSAQGKTQYF.

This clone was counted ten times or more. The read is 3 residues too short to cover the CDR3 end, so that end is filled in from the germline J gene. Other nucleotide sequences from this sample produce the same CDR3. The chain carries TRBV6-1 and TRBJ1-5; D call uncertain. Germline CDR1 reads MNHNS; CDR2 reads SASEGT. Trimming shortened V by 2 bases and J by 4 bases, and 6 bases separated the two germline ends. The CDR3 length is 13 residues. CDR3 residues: CASSERGNQPQHF. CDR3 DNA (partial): TGTGCCAGCAGTGAACGGGGAAATCAGCCC.

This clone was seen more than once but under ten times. CDR3 bases read: TGTGCCAGCAGCCTGGGACAGAACACCTACAATGAG. The encoded protein is CASSLGQNTYNE. The complete CDR3 protein is CASSLGQNTYNEQFF. The rearrangement uses TRBV5-8 and TRBJ2-1; 7 nucleotides line up with TRBD1. The read ends 3 residues shy of where the CDR3 ends; the end is completed using the germline J gene. V was clipped by 4 bases and J by 2 bases; unmatched bases: 6. The CDR3 covers 15 residues. CDR1 SGHTS and CDR2 YDEGEE come from the germline V gene.

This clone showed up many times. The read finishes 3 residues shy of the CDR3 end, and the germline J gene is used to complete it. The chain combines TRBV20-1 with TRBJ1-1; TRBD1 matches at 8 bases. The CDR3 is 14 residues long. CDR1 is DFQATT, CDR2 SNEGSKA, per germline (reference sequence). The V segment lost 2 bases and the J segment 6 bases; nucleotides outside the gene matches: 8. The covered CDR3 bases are TGCAGTGCTAGAACTGCAGGGGGCTTCGCTGAA. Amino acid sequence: CSARTAGGFAE. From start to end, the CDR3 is CSARTAGGFAEAFF.

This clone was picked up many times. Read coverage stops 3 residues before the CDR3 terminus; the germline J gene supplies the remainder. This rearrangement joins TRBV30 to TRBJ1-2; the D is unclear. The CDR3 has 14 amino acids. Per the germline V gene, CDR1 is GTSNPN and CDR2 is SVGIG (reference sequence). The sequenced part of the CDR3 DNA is TGTGCCTGGAGTGTTGCAGCGGGAGCGTCCGAC. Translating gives CAWSVAAGASD. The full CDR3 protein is CAWSVAAGASDYTF. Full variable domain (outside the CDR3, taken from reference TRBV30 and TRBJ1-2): SQTIHQWPATLVQPVGSPLSLECTVEGTSNPNLYWYRQAAGRGLQLLFYSVGIGQISSEVPQNLSASRPQDRQFILSSKKLLLSDSGFYLCAWSVAAGASDYTFGSGTRLTVV.

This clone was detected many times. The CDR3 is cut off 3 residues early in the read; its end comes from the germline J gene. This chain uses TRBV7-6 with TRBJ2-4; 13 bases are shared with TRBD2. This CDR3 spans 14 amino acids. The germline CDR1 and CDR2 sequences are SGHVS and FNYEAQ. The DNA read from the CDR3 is TGTGCCAGCAGCTTAGCCGGGACTAGCGGGACT. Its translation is CASSLAGTSGT. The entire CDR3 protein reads CASSLAGTSGTQYF. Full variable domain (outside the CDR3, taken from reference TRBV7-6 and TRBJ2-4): GAGVSQSPRYKVTKRGQDVALRCDPISGHVSLYWYRQALGQGPEFLTYFNYEAQQDKSGLPNDRFSAERPEGSISTLTIQRTEQRDSAMYRCASSLAGTSGTQYFGAGTRLSVL.

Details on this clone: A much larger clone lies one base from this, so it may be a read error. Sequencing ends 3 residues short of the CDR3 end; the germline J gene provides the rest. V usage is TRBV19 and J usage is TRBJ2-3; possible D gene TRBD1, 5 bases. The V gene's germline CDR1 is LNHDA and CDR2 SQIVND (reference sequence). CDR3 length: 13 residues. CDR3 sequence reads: CASSTKQVETQYF. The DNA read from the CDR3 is TGTGCCAGTAGTACCAAACAGGTAGAGACG.

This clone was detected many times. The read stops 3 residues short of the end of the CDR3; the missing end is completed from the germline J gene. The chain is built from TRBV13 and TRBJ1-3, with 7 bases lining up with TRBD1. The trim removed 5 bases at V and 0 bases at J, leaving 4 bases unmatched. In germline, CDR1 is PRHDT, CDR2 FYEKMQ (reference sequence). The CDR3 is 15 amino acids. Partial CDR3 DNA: TGTGCCAGCAGCCAGGGACAGATCTCTGGAAACACC. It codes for CASSQGQISGNT. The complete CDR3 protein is CASSQGQISGNTIYF.

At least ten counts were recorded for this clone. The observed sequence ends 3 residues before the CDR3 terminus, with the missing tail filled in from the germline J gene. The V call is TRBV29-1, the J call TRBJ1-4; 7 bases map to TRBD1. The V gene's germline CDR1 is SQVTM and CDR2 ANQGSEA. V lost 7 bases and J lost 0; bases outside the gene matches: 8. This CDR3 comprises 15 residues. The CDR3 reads CSARQGYATNEKLFF. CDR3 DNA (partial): TGCAGCGCGAGACAGGGCTATGCAACTAATGAAAAA.

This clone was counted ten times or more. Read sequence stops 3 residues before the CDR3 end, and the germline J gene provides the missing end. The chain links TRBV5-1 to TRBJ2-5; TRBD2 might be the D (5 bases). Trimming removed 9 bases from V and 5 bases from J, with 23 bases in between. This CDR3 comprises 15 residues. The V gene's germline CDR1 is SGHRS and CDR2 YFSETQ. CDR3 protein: CATYFGGSGPETQYF. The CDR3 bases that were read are TGCGCCACCTACTTCGGAGGAAGTGGGCCGGAGACC.

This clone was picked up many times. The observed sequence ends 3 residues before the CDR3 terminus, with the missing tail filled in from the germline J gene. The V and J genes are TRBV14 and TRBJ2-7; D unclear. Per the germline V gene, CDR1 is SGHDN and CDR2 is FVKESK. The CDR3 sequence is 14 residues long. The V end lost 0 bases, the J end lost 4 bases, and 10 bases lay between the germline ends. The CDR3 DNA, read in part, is TGTGCCAGCAGCCAAGATGGGTGGCGGTACGAG. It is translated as CASSQDGWRYE. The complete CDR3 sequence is CASSQDGWRYEQYF.